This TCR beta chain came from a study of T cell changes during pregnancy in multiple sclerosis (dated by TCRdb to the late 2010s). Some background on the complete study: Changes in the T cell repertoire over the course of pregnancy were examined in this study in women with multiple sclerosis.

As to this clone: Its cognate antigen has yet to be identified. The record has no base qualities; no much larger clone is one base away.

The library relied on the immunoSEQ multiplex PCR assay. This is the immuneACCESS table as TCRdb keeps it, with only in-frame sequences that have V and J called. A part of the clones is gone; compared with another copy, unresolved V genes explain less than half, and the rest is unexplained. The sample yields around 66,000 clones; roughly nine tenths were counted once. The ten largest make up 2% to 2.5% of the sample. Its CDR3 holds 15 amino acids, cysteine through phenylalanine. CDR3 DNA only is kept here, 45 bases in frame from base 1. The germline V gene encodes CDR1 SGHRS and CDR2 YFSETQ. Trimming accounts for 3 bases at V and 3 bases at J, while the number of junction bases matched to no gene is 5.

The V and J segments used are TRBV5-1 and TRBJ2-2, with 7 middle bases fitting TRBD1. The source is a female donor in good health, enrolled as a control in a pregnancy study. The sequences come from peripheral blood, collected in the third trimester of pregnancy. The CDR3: CASSSRTGDTGELFF. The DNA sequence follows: TGCGCCAGCAGCTCGAGGACAGGAGACACCGGGGAGCTGTTTTTT.